The 18 T cell receptor beta chains below all came from one sample that was sequenced in a study of blood T cell repertoires in COVID-19 (dated by TCRdb to about 2020). The library was prepared using the immunoSEQ multiplex PCR assay. TCRdb limited this immuneACCESS table to in-frame rearrangements with V and J called. A share of clones is missing; checked studies link under half to unresolved V genes, and the rest is unexplained. The sample table shows roughly 300,000 clones, and roughly 85% are seen once. The top ten clones comprise around 2.5% of the sample. Specimen: PBMCs or T cells enriched from blood (not recorded which). The receptors were sampled from a woman between 45 and 60 years old who had recovered from COVID-19.

V is TRBV18 and J is TRBJ1-1, with TRBD1 matching over 8 bases. Germline values: CDR1 KGHSH, CDR2 LQKENI. Unmatched junction bases numbered 4, after V lost 3 bases and J lost 1 base. The CDR3 has 15 residues. CDR3 protein: CASSPGQVRNTEAFF. In nucleotides, the CDR3 is TGTGCCAGCTCACCGGGACAGGTTAGGAACACTGAAGCTTTCTTT.

The DNA for the CDR3 is TGTGCCAGCAGCTTCTCTTATAGCACAGATACGCAGTATTTT. Translated: CASSFSYSTDTQYF. J is TRBJ2-3 and V is TRBV5-5, with no clear D. Germline assignment: CDR1 SGHKS and CDR2 YYEKEE (reference sequence). Trimming cost V 2 bases and J 0 bases, with 7 bases left between them. This CDR3 spans 14 amino acids.

This chain links TRBV5-1 with TRBJ1-1; D is undetermined. CDR3 length equals 13 residues. Germline V gene data show CDR1 as SGHRS and CDR2 as YFSETQ. Trimming removed 0 bases from V and 8 bases from J, with 11 bases in between. Here the CDR3 DNA reads TGCGCCAGCAGCTTGGGGGAGCAGGTAGAAGCTTTCTTT. Translation: CASSLGEQVEAFF.

The chain combines TRBV6-1 with TRBJ2-5; tentative D call: TRBD1 (6 bases). The CDR3 is made up of 14 amino acids. Per germline, CDR1 MNHNS and CDR2 SASEGT. The V gene lost 3 bases and the J gene lost 4 bases, with 12 bases spanning the gap. In nucleotides, the CDR3 is TGTGCCAGCAGTGAGTCCTGGGGGCGAGAGACCCAGTACTTC. This gives the protein CASSESWGRETQYF.

Only a few counts were recorded for this clone. The chain is built from TRBV5-4 and TRBJ2-7, with 10 positions matching TRBD2. The germline V gene has CDR1 SGHNT and CDR2 YYREEE (reference sequence). The CDR3 runs to 15 residues. J lost 3 bases, V lost 4 bases, and 7 bases had no gene match. Written as DNA, the CDR3 is TGTGCCAGCAGCGGACGTAGCGGGAGGCTCTACGAGCAGTACTTC. It codes for CASSGRSGRLYEQYF. The whole variable domain, filled in from reference TRBV5-4 and TRBJ2-7, reads ETGVTQSPTHLIKTRGQQVTLRCSSQSGHNTVSWYQQALGQGPQFIFQYYREEENGRGNFPPRFSGLQFPNYSSELNVNALELDDSALYLCASSGRSGRLYEQYFGPGTRLTVT.

This clone occurred once. The genes are TRBV5-1 and TRBJ1-2; 7 bases map to TRBD1. The CDR3 is 13 residues long. Trimming removed 5 bases from V and 5 bases from J; junction bases left unmatched: 6. Germline values: CDR1 SGHRS, CDR2 YFSETQ. CDR3 sequence (DNA): TGCGCCAGCAGGACAGGGTGGGGGTATGGCTACACCTTC. Protein sequence: CASRTGWGYGYTF. The variable domain in full, completed from reference TRBV5-1 and TRBJ1-2, reads KAGVTQTPRYLIKTRGQQVTLSCSPISGHRSVSWYQQTPGQGLQFLFEYFSETQRNKGNFPGRFSGRQFSNSRSEMNVSTLELGDSALYLCASRTGWGYGYTFGSGTRLTVV.

The rearrangement links TRBV7-2 to TRBJ1-1; unclear D gene. Germline loops: CDR1 SGHTA, CDR2 FQGNSA. The CDR3 is made up of 14 amino acids. The V gene lost 6 bases and the J gene lost 4 bases, with 15 bases spanning the gap. CDR3 bases: TGTGCCAGCAGAACCCGGGGAGAGCGCACTGAAGCTTTCTTT. Translated: CASRTRGERTEAFF.

This clone is classed as medium-sized. J is TRBJ1-5 and V is TRBV27; no clear D gene. V was cut by 5 bases and J by 1 base, with 12 bases left in between. This CDR3 has 15 amino acids. Germline V gene lookup returns CDR1 MNHEY and CDR2 SMNVEV (reference sequence). CDR3 amino acids: CASSLRPGSNQPQHF. The DNA of the CDR3 is TGTGCCAGCAGTCTCCGACCAGGAAGCAATCAGCCCCAGCATTTT.

The chain carries TRBV29-1 and TRBJ1-1; D unresolved. The germline V and J ends were trimmed by 7 bases and 8 bases, with 11 bases remaining between them. Germline lookup yields CDR1 SQVTM and CDR2 ANQGSEA. The CDR3 spans 10 residues. The CDR3 is CSGGGQEAFF. The CDR3 DNA follows: TGCAGCGGGGGTGGCCAAGAAGCTTTCTTT.

The chain links TRBV7-2 to TRBJ1-5; TRBD1 matches at 7 bases. The germline V gene has CDR1 SGHTA and CDR2 FQGNSA. This CDR3 comprises 15 residues. Unmatched junction bases numbered 3, after V lost 2 bases and J lost 2 bases. The CDR3 sequence is CASSLHRGGNQPQHF. The CDR3 region has the DNA TGTGCCAGCAGCTTACACAGGGGTGGCAATCAGCCCCAGCATTTT.

The count of this clone is one. The chain uses TRBV9 and TRBJ1-6, with D maybe TRBD1 (5 bases). The CDR3 runs to 16 residues. V was trimmed by 0 bases and J by 10 bases, leaving 17 bases between them. Germline lookup yields CDR1 SGDLS and CDR2 YYNGEE. In nucleotides, the CDR3 is TGTGCCAGCAGCGTAGTCGGAGACAGTTTTAGATCACCCCTCCACTTT. Translated, it gives CASSVVGDSFRSPLHF. The full variable domain, in which reference TRBV9 and TRBJ1-6 provide the parts outside the CDR3, is DSGVTQTPKHLITATGQRVTLRCSPRSGDLSVYWYQQSLDQGLQFLIQYYNGEERAKGNILERFSAQQFPDLHSELNLSSLELGDSALYFCASSVVGDSFRSPLHFGNGTRLTVT.

This clone has just a few counts. V usage is TRBV7-9 and J usage is TRBJ2-1; D call uncertain. Trimming pared 5 bases from V and 7 bases from J, leaving 12 bases between. Per the germline V gene, CDR1 is SEHNR and CDR2 is FQNEAQ (reference sequence). The CDR3 runs to 13 residues. Written as DNA, the CDR3 is TGTGCCAGCAGCCGCACAGAGTTGAATGAGCAGTTCTTC. The encoded protein is CASSRTELNEQFF. The entire variable domain, with the rest obtained from reference TRBV7-9 and TRBJ2-1, is as follows: DTGVSQNPRHKITKRGQNVTFRCDPISEHNRLYWYRQTLGQGPEFLTYFQNEAQLEKSRLLSDRFSAERPKGSFSTLEIQRTEQGDSAMYLCASSRTELNEQFFGPGTRLTVL.

V is TRBV12-3 or TRBV12-4 and J is TRBJ1-1; D uncertain. CDR3 length: 12 amino acids. Between the trimmed V and J ends, which lost 5 bases and 4 bases, there was a span of 8 bases. CDR3 nucleotide sequence: TGTGCCAGCAGTCGACATTCCACTGAAGCTTTCTTT. Protein: CASSRHSTEAFF.

This chain uses TRBV30 with TRBJ1-2; unclear D gene. With 0 bases removed from V and 8 bases from J, the gap between germline ends came to 10 bases. CDR1 is GTSNPN and CDR2 is SVGIG in the germline V gene (reference sequence). The CDR3 extends over 12 amino acids. The CDR3 loop reads CAWSVRSGGYTF. The CDR3 bases are TGTGCCTGGAGTGTCCGCAGCGGGGGCTACACCTTC.

The count of this clone is one. V gene TRBV5-4 combines with J gene TRBJ2-5, with D perhaps TRBD2 (6 bases). CDR1 and CDR2 from the germline V gene are SGHNT and YYREEE (reference sequence). This CDR3 has 14 residues. The V gene lost 4 bases and the J gene lost 2 bases, with 12 bases spanning the gap. CDR3 nucleotides: TGTGCCAGCAGCCCCGGGACTTTTCAAGAGACCCAGTACTTC. Translated, it gives CASSPGTFQETQYF.

This chain joins TRBV6-5 and TRBJ2-7; the match to TRBD2 covers 11 bases. The germline V gene has CDR1 MNHEY and CDR2 SVGAGI. CDR3 length: 13 amino acids. Trimming removed 6 bases from V and 8 bases from J; junction bases left unmatched: 6. The CDR3 here is CASRLAGEYKQYF. In DNA, the CDR3 is TGTGCCAGCAGACTAGCGGGAGAGTATAAGCAGTACTTC.

In its sample, this clone was seen a few times. V usage is TRBV6-5 and J usage is TRBJ2-1, with a weak D call TRBD2 (5 bases). Germline CDR1 and CDR2: MNHEY and SVGAGI. There are 15 residues in the CDR3. V lost 5 bases and J lost 8, with 19 bases in between. In DNA form, the CDR3 reads TGTGCCAGCAGTCCGTTCGCGCGCGGGCGCGATGAGCAGTTCTTC. It specifies CASSPFARGRDEQFF.

The chain carries TRBV19 and TRBJ1-3; weak D call: TRBD1 (5 bases). The CDR3 sequence is 15 residues long. V lost 3 bases and J 0 bases, leaving 9 bases between the germline ends. CDR1 is LNHDA, CDR2 SQIVND, per germline (reference sequence). The CDR3 here is CASSIGHLSGNTIYF. The CDR3 coding sequence is TGTGCCAGTAGTATCGGACACCTCTCTGGAAACACCATATATTTT.